The 22 T cell receptor beta chains presented below share a single source sample, sequenced in a study of shared clonotypes between healthy human individuals. This table comes from immunoSEQ multiplex PCR, and its TCRdb copy is limited to in-frame clones, with some not included. The sample shows a few million clones, more than 80% of them seen only once. What was sequenced was naive CD4+ T cells from PBMCs. Specified subset: CD45RA+ positively selected. Every receptor here comes from a man aged 18 to 30 in good health. Some clones in this sample may be carry-over from other donors' samples.

A few counts support this clone. The same CDR3 is also encoded by other DNA sequences in this sample. The chain couples TRBV9 to TRBJ2-6; the D is unclear. The germline CDR1 and CDR2 sequences are SGDLS and YYNGEE. The CDR3 extends over 15 amino acids. The ends were cut back, 0 bases at V and 0 bases at J, with 4 bases in the middle. This CDR3 is CASSVGSSGANVLTF. The CDR3 DNA reads TGTGCCAGCAGCGTAGGGAGCTCTGGGGCCAACGTCCTGACTTTC.

J is TRBJ2-1 and V is TRBV7-2, with D maybe TRBD2 (6 bases). Germline CDR1 is SGHTA and CDR2 is FQGNSA. CDR3 length equals 15 residues. Trimming stripped 1 base from V and 2 bases from J, with 9 bases between. This CDR3 reads CASSLGGVPYNEQFF. CDR3 in DNA: TGTGCCAGCAGCTTAGGGGGGGTCCCCTACAATGAGCAGTTCTTC.

This clone was observed a single time. The same CDR3 arises from other DNA sequences in this sample as well. The chain is built from TRBV5-1 and TRBJ2-7; D remains ambiguous. CDR3 length equals 12 residues. The ends were cut back, 3 bases at V and 5 bases at J, with 9 bases in the middle. CDR1 is SGHRS and CDR2 is YFSETQ in the germline V gene. In DNA form, the CDR3 reads TGCGCCAGCAGCTCGACGGCGCACGAGCAGTACTTC. It specifies CASSSTAHEQYF.

This sequence joins TRBV5-1 and TRBJ2-3; 11 nucleotides match TRBD2. The V segment lost 4 bases and the J segment 4 bases; nucleotides outside the gene matches: 8. The length of the CDR3 is 16 residues. Germline loops: CDR1 SGHRS, CDR2 YFSETQ. Here the CDR3 reads CASSPLAGGTADTQYF. CDR3 DNA: TGCGCCAGCAGCCCCCTAGCGGGAGGAACAGCAGATACGCAGTATTTT. Filled out from reference TRBV5-1 and TRBJ2-3, the complete variable domain reads KAGVTQTPRYLIKTRGQQVTLSCSPISGHRSVSWYQQTPGQGLQFLFEYFSETQRNKGNFPGRFSGRQFSNSRSEMNVSTLELGDSALYLCASSPLAGGTADTQYFGPGTRLTVL.

The chain's CDR3 is CASSLMVGHRTGELFF. As DNA, the CDR3 is TGCGCCAGCAGCTTGATGGTGGGACACAGAACCGGGGAGCTGTTTTTT. The V and J genes are TRBV5-1 and TRBJ2-2; a weak D match, TRBD1 (6 bases). In germline, CDR1 is SGHRS, CDR2 YFSETQ. The ends were cut back, 1 base at V and 5 bases at J, with 15 bases in the middle. The CDR3 has 16 residues.

The chain is built from TRBV14 and TRBJ2-2; the D gene is possibly TRBD2 (6 bases). Germline CDR1 reads SGHDN; CDR2 reads FVKESK. V was trimmed by 10 bases and J by 4 bases, leaving 19 bases between them. The CDR3 extends over 15 amino acids. CDR3 region: CATSRGGSRTGELFF. CDR3 bases: TGTGCCACCTCCCGCGGAGGGTCGCGCACCGGGGAGCTGTTTTTT.

J is TRBJ1-2 and V is TRBV11-2; no clear D gene. This CDR3 spans 13 amino acids. In germline, CDR1 is SGHAT, CDR2 FQNNGV. Between the trimmed V and J ends, which lost 0 bases and 4 bases, there was a span of 6 bases. The CDR3 spells CASSLDGPYGYTF. The CDR3, as DNA: TGTGCCAGCAGCTTAGATGGCCCCTATGGCTACACCTTC.

The chain links TRBV25-1 to TRBJ2-5, with D tentatively TRBD1 (5 bases). V was pared by 2 bases and J by 2 bases, with 12 bases between. This CDR3 contains 15 residues. Germline V lookup: CDR1 MGHDK, CDR2 SYGVNS. The CDR3 spells CASSEQGAAQETQYF. Here the CDR3 DNA reads TGTGCCAGCAGTGAACAAGGGGCCGCTCAAGAGACCCAGTACTTC.

J is TRBJ2-1 and V is TRBV5-4, with D hard to call. Germline V gene lookup returns CDR1 SGHNT and CDR2 YYREEE (reference sequence). The V gene lost 9 bases and the J gene lost 4 bases, with 14 bases spanning the gap. This CDR3 is 13 amino acids long. The CDR3 loop is CATHKALYNEQFF. The DNA for the CDR3 is TGTGCCACCCATAAAGCACTTTACAATGAGCAGTTCTTC.

The J gene is TRBJ2-3, the V gene TRBV2; a possible D gene is TRBD2 (5 bases). CDR1 and CDR2 (germline): SNHLY, FYNNEI. Trimming left V 6 bases short and J 4 bases short, with 20 bases between. CDR3 length: 16 amino acids. The CDR3 spells CASSAGAGGPADTQYF. DNA for the CDR3: TGTGCCAGCAGCGCGGGTGCCGGCGGACCCGCAGATACGCAGTATTTT.

V usage is TRBV5-1 and J usage is TRBJ1-4, with no clear D. The CDR3 runs 14 residues. Trimming took off 3 bases at V and 8 bases at J, with 14 bases between the two ends. Germline CDR1 SGHRS, CDR2 YFSETQ. CDR3 DNA sequence: TGCGCCAGCAGCTCCCTTGGGCCCGGGGAAAAACTGTTTTTT. Its translation: CASSSLGPGEKLFF.

V and J are TRBV10-1 and TRBJ1-1; D not certain. The ends were cut back, 6 bases at V and 0 bases at J, with 8 bases in the middle. Germline V gives CDR1 WNHNN, CDR2 SYGVQD (reference sequence). The CDR3 has 13 amino acids. CDR3 region: CASRDAMNTEAFF. The CDR3 bases are TGCGCCAGCAGAGACGCCATGAACACTGAAGCTTTCTTT.

This rearrangement joins TRBV5-5 to TRBJ2-7; 8 positions match TRBD1. The CDR3 length is 15 residues. Unmatched junction bases numbered 7, after V lost 3 bases and J lost 2 bases. The V gene's germline CDR1 is SGHKS and CDR2 YYEKEE (reference sequence). The chain's CDR3 is CASSSSTGDTYEQYF. The DNA for the CDR3 is TGTGCCAGCAGCTCATCGACAGGGGACACCTACGAGCAGTACTTC. The entire variable domain, with the rest obtained from reference TRBV5-5 and TRBJ2-7, is as follows: DAGVTQSPTHLIKTRGQQVTLRCSPISGHKSVSWYQQVLGQGPQFIFQYYEKEERGRGNFPDRFSARQFPNYSSELNVNALLLGDSALYLCASSSSTGDTYEQYFGPGTRLTVT.

This clone showed up just a few times. The J gene is TRBJ1-5, the V gene TRBV29-1; D is undetermined. CDR3 length equals 14 residues. CDR1 is SQVTM, CDR2 ANQGSEA, per germline. With 4 bases removed from V and 7 bases from J, the gap between germline ends came to 17 bases. The CDR3 coding sequence is TGCAGCGTTGCCCTAGGAGGGAAGCGGCAGCCCCAGCATTTT. It yields the protein CSVALGGKRQPQHF.

The chain has TRBV5-1 and TRBJ2-1, with 8 bases identical to TRBD2. The CDR3 is 15 residues long. J was trimmed by 7 bases and V by 0 bases; bases with no gene match: 6. CDR1 SGHRS and CDR2 YFSETQ come from the germline V gene. The DNA for the CDR3 is TGCGCCAGCAGCTTGGATAGCGGGAAGAGGAATGAGCAGTTCTTC. Translated, it gives CASSLDSGKRNEQFF.

The V call is TRBV28, the J call TRBJ2-1, with 10 bases lining up with TRBD1. Germline values: CDR1 MDHEN, CDR2 SYDVKM. CDR3 length: 17 residues. The V and J ends lost 6 bases and 4 bases, in that order; junction bases with no gene match: 12. In DNA form, the CDR3 reads TGTGCCAGCAGCCCAACCCCCGGGACAGGGGAATACAATGAGCAGTTCTTC. Protein product: CASSPTPGTGEYNEQFF. Full variable domain (remainder filled in from reference TRBV28 and TRBJ2-1): DVKVTQSSRYLVKRTGEKVFLECVQDMDHENMFWYRQDPGLGLRLIYFSYDVKMKEKGDIPEGYSVSREKKERFSLILESASTNQTSMYLCASSPTPGTGEYNEQFFGPGTRLTVL.

This clone was seen once. This chain joins TRBV28 and TRBJ1-3, with 11 bases identical to TRBD1. With 5 bases clipped from V and 3 bases from J, the junction kept 3 bases outside the gene matches. Germline loops: CDR1 MDHEN, CDR2 SYDVKM. This CDR3 spans 15 amino acids. CDR3 coding DNA: TGTGCCAGCAGTCCGGACAGGGGGCGTGGAAACACCATATATTTT. Translation: CASSPDRGRGNTIYF.

This clone was seen once. This rearrangement joins TRBV12-5 to TRBJ2-7; D possibly corresponds to TRBD2 (6 bases). The CDR3 extends over 17 amino acids. Per the germline V gene, CDR1 is LGHNT and CDR2 is FRNRAP. Trimming left V 1 base short and J 1 base short, with 17 bases between. The CDR3 sequence is CASGLERVVGGSYEQYF. The CDR3, as DNA: TGTGCTAGTGGTTTGGAGCGCGTGGTGGGAGGTTCCTACGAGCAGTACTTC.

V and J are TRBV7-2 and TRBJ2-1; TRBD2 aligns across 7 bases. The V gene end was trimmed by 0 bases and the J gene end by 2 bases; junction bases not matched to a gene: 7. Per germline, CDR1 SGHTA and CDR2 FQGNSA. This CDR3 spans 17 amino acids. The CDR3 region is CASSLASLAVTYNEQFF. The CDR3, as DNA: TGTGCCAGCAGCTTAGCGAGCCTAGCGGTCACCTACAATGAGCAGTTCTTC.

The genes are TRBV5-4 and TRBJ2-1; D unclear. Germline values: CDR1 SGHNT, CDR2 YYREEE (reference sequence). V lost 1 base, J lost 5 bases, and 4 bases lay in between. The CDR3 runs to 12 residues. The CDR3, as DNA: TGTGCCAGCAGCTTGTTGGACAATGAGCAGTTCTTC. Protein: CASSLLDNEQFF.

The chain uses TRBV5-1 and TRBJ2-1; possible D gene TRBD2, 6 bases. V was trimmed by 2 bases and J by 8 bases, leaving 17 bases between them. The V gene's germline CDR1 is SGHRS and CDR2 YFSETQ. The CDR3 covers 15 residues. The chain's CDR3 is CASSFPGLPFDEQFF. CDR3 bases: TGCGCCAGCAGCTTCCCGGGACTCCCTTTCGATGAGCAGTTCTTC.

V usage is TRBV6-5 and J usage is TRBJ2-5; D is unclear. CDR1 and CDR2 (germline): MNHEY, SVGAGI. This CDR3 is 14 amino acids long. Deletions cut 2 bases from V and 5 bases from J, with 12 bases between. CDR3 loop: CASSYAPRRETQYF. DNA for the CDR3: TGTGCCAGCAGTTACGCCCCTCGACGGGAGACCCAGTACTTC.